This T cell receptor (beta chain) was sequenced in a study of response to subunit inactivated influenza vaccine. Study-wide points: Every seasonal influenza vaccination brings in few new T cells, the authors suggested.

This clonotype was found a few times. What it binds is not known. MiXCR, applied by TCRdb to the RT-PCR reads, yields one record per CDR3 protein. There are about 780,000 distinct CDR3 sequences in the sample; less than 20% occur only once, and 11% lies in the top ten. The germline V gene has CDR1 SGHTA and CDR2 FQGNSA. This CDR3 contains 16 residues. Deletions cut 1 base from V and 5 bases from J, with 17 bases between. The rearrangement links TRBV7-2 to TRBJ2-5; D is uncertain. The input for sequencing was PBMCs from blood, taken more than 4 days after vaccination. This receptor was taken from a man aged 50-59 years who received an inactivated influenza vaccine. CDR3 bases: TGTGCCAGCAGCTTAGGGCAACTTAAACCCGGGGAGACCCAGTACTTC. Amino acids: CASSLGQLKPGETQYF.